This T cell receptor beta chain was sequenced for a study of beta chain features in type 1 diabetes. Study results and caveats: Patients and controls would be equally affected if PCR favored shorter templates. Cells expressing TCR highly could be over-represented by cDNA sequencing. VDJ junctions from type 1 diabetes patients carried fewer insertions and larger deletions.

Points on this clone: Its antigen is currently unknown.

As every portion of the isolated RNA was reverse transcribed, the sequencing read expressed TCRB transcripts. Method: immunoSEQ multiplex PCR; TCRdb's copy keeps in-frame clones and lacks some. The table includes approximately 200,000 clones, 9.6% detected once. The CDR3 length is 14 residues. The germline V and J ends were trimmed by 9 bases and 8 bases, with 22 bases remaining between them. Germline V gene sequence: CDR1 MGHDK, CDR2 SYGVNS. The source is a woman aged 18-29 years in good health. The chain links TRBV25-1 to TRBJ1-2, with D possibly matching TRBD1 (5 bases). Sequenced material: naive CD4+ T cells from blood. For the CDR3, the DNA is TGTGCCAGTACAGGCCCGGGTGCCGTCTACGGCTACACCTTC. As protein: CASTGPGAVYGYTF.